The 12 T cell receptor beta chains below come from one sample, sequenced in a study of human T cells and chemical hapten exposure. Time point denoted: patch test 2, 6 weeks after DPC sensitization. Treatment specified: therapeutic diphenylcyclopropenone sensitization with weekly scalp DPC. From the RACE reads, TCRdb called clonotypes with MiXCR, one entry per CDR3 protein. The data contain about 100,000 distinct CDR3 sequences, roughly 11% of them seen just once; the ten biggest clones take up about 3%. The source material was whole blood, sampled in connection with sensitization to the hapten diphenylcyclopropenone (DPC). The receptors stem from a woman aged 40 to 50 with alopecia areata. Some clones in this sample may be carry-over from other donors' samples.

This clonotype was seen a handful of times. The chain couples TRBV28 to TRBJ2-5; TRBD2 aligns across 14 bases. CDR3 length: 17 amino acids. From germline, CDR1 is MDHEN and CDR2 SYDVKM. V gave up 3 bases and J gave up 5 bases; unmatched junction bases: 8. In DNA, the CDR3 is TGTGCCAGCAGTTTTGGGACTAGCGGGAGTCTGGGGGAGACCCAGTACTTC. The encoded protein is CASSFGTSGSLGETQYF.

This clonotype was counted many times. V usage is TRBV29-1 and J usage is TRBJ1-4, with a weak D call TRBD1 (6 bases). Germline CDR1 is SQVTM and CDR2 is ANQGSEA. The germline V and J ends were trimmed by 5 bases and 10 bases, with 11 bases remaining between them. The CDR3 is 11 residues long. The CDR3 sequence is CSVRRGGKLFF. The DNA of the CDR3 is TGCAGCGTTCGCAGGGGCGGAAAACTGTTTTTT.

The chain couples TRBV29-1 to TRBJ2-7, with TRBD1 identical over 9 bases. Germline V gene sequence: CDR1 SQVTM, CDR2 ANQGSEA. The CDR3 runs to 13 residues. Trimming cost V 6 bases and J 5 bases; bases outside gene matches: 8. The CDR3 coding sequence is TGCAGCGTCCCGGGACAGGGAACGAACGAGCAGTACTTC. It encodes CSVPGQGTNEQYF.

This clonotype was picked up many times. V and J are TRBV19 and TRBJ2-5; TRBD2 matches at 7 bases. Germline V gene sequence: CDR1 LNHDA, CDR2 SQIVND (reference sequence). V lost 7 bases and J lost 4; bases outside the gene matches: 6. The CDR3 contains 13 residues. The chain's CDR3 is CASNLGGRETQYF. The DNA for the CDR3 is TGTGCCAGTAATTTGGGGGGGAGAGAGACCCAGTACTTC.

This clonotype was seen a handful of times. The V call is TRBV29-1, the J call TRBJ1-4; possible D gene TRBD1, 6 bases. V was cut by 4 bases and J by 3 bases, with 9 bases left in between. Germline V lookup: CDR1 SQVTM, CDR2 ANQGSEA. The CDR3 has 13 residues. CDR3 bases: TGCAGCGTTGTAGAGGGGGCTAATGAAAAACTGTTTTTT. It encodes CSVVEGANEKLFF.

This clonotype was counted only a few times. The chain has TRBV11-2 and TRBJ2-7, with a weak D call TRBD1 (5 bases). Germline loops: CDR1 SGHAT, CDR2 FQNNGV. Trimming took 2 bases from V and 9 from J, leaving 11 bases between them. CDR3 size: 12 residues. The CDR3 sequence: CASSLYFQGQYF. The CDR3, as DNA: TGTGCCAGCAGCTTATATTTCCAGGGGCAGTACTTC.

The chain employs TRBV4-2 and TRBJ1-5, with unresolved D. The CDR3 loop spans 16 amino acids. In germline, CDR1 is LGHNA, CDR2 YNFKEQ. V was shortened by 0 bases and J by 1 base, with 10 bases between the two germline ends. DNA for the CDR3: TGTGCCAGCAGCCAAGATCGGGCACGGAGCAATCAGCCCCAGCATTTT. Translating gives CASSQDRARSNQPQHF.

This clonotype was observed a few times. The chain recombines TRBV4-3 with TRBJ2-5, with TRBD2 as a possible D gene (6 bases). This CDR3 is built from 15 residues. The V gene's germline CDR1 is LGHNA and CDR2 YSLEER. With 0 bases removed from V and 4 bases from J, the gap between germline ends came to 12 bases. DNA of the CDR3: TGCGCCAGCAGCCAAGATCTGCGGGGCGGAGAGACCCAGTACTTC. The encoded protein is CASSQDLRGGETQYF.

In this sample, this clonotype is medium-sized. The chain is built from TRBV15 and TRBJ1-6; TRBD1 matches at 7 bases. Germline CDR1 LNHNV, CDR2 YYDKDF (reference sequence). The CDR3 runs 16 residues. Germline trimming cut 8 bases from V and 5 bases from J; bases unmatched to any gene: 12. In nucleotides, the CDR3 is TGTGCCACCTGCGGTTGGGACAGAGATCATAATTCACCCCTCCACTTT. It yields the protein CATCGWDRDHNSPLHF.

This clonotype was seen at least ten times. The J gene is TRBJ2-1, the V gene TRBV24-1; tentatively, D is TRBD1 (6 bases). Germline V lookup: CDR1 KGHDR, CDR2 SFDVKD. Trimming removed 4 bases at V and 0 bases at J, with 18 bases between. The CDR3 has 18 amino acids. The CDR3 DNA sequence: TGTGCCACCAGTGAACTCCCCCGCGGACAGAACTCCTACAATGAGCAGTTCTTC. As protein: CATSELPRGQNSYNEQFF.

There are many counts of this clonotype. The chain is built from TRBV6-6 and TRBJ1-5, with 9 nucleotides matching TRBD1. This CDR3 is built from 18 residues. V was pared by 7 bases and J by 0 bases, with 13 bases of the junction left unmatched. Germline-derived CDR1 and CDR2 are MNHNY and SVGAGI (reference sequence). CDR3 loop: CASTGRYRGRGSNQPQHF. CDR3 DNA: TGTGCCAGCACGGGGCGGTACAGGGGGCGCGGTAGCAATCAGCCCCAGCATTTT.

This clonotype was observed at least ten times. The V and J genes are TRBV11-2 and TRBJ1-4; D may be TRBD1 (5 bases). The CDR3 covers 14 residues. Per the germline V gene, CDR1 is SGHAT and CDR2 is FQNNGV. V was shortened by 0 bases and J by 7 bases, with 9 bases between the two germline ends. In DNA form, the CDR3 reads TGTGCCAGCAGCTTAGAAGCAGGGCGTGAAAAACTGTTTTTT. It translates to CASSLEAGREKLFF.